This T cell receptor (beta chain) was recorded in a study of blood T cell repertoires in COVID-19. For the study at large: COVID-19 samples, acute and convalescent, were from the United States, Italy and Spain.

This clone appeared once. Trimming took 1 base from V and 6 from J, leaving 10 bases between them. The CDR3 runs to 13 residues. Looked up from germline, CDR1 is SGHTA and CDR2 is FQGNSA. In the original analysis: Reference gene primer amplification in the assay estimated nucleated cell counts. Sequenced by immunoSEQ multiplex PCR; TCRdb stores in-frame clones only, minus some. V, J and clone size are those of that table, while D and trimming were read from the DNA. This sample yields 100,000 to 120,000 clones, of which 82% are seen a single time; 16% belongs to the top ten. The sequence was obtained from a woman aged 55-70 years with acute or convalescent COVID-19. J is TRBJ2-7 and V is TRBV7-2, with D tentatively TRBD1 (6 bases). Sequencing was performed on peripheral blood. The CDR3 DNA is TGTGCCAGCAGCTTAGTGGACAGCCTCGAGCAGTACTTC. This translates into CASSLVDSLEQYF.